What follows are 32 T cell receptor beta chains derived from one specimen sequenced in a study of blood T cell repertoires in COVID-19. Some clones are missing from TCRdb's copy, which holds only in-frame ones; the method was immunoSEQ multiplex PCR. The table shows around 190,000 clones, with roughly nine tenths occurring only once. Specimen: PBMCs or T cells enriched from blood (not recorded which). The receptors here all came from a woman aged 40 to 49 in a cohort exposed to, infected with or recovered from COVID-19 (not recorded which).

The rearrangement joins TRBV30 to TRBJ1-5; D unresolved. V lost 0 bases and J lost 5, with 8 bases in between. Per the germline V gene, CDR1 is GTSNPN and CDR2 is SVGIG (reference sequence). CDR3 length equals 13 residues. CDR3 sequence (DNA): TGTGCCTGGAGTGTCGGTACCGATCAGCCCCAGCATTTT. This gives the protein CAWSVGTDQPQHF.

The chain is built from TRBV4-1 and TRBJ2-7; TRBD1 is a possible D gene (5 bases). The CDR3 is 15 amino acids. Trimming removed 4 bases at V and 5 bases at J, with 18 bases between. Germline CDR1 reads MGHRA; CDR2 reads YSYEKL. This CDR3 reads CASSPRGPGYNEQYF. CDR3 in DNA: TGCGCCAGCAGCCCAAGAGGACCAGGGTATAACGAGCAGTACTTC.

The chain has TRBV6-2 or TRBV6-3 and TRBJ2-1, with 7 bases fitting TRBD2. The J segment lost 3 bases and the V segment lost 6 bases, leaving 11 bases of the junction unmatched. Germline V lookup: CDR1 MNHEY, CDR2 SVGEGT. The CDR3 has 16 residues. CDR3 nucleotides: TGTGCCAGCAGCTCCCTTACGGGGAGGGTCTACAATGAGCAGTTCTTC. It specifies CASSSLTGRVYNEQFF.

The CDR3 DNA reads TGTGCCAGCAGTCCGGGACTAGCGAGCGACGAGCAGTACTTC. Its protein product is CASSPGLASDEQYF. The chain has TRBV6-2 or TRBV6-3 and TRBJ2-7; 10 bases line up with TRBD2. Germline V gene data show CDR1 as MNHEY and CDR2 as SVGEGT. V was clipped by 5 bases and J by 5 bases; unmatched bases: 6. The CDR3 loop spans 14 amino acids.

The rearrangement uses TRBV10-3 and TRBJ1-4; TRBD1 matches at 7 bases. From germline, CDR1 is ENHRY and CDR2 SYGVKD. The junction had 10 bases not matched to a gene; V was cut back by 4 bases and J by 8 bases. This CDR3 spans 15 amino acids. This CDR3 reads CAISGGTVSGEKLFF. In DNA, the CDR3 is TGTGCCATCAGTGGAGGGACAGTAAGTGGGGAAAAACTGTTTTTT.

The V call is TRBV7-8, the J call TRBJ2-7; TRBD1 agrees at 10 bases. The V gene's germline CDR1 is SGHVS and CDR2 FQNEAQ. The CDR3 loop spans 17 amino acids. Trimming cost V 1 base and J 2 bases; bases outside gene matches: 8. The CDR3 coding sequence is TGTGCCAGCAGCTTAGGGAGGGCCGGGACAGGGGCCTACGAGCAGTACTTC. This translates into CASSLGRAGTGAYEQYF.

The CDR3 sequence: CASSLANRSQEAFF. The CDR3 DNA sequence: TGTGCCAGCAGCTTAGCGAACAGGTCCCAAGAAGCTTTCTTT. The chain carries TRBV7-9 and TRBJ1-1; tentative D call: TRBD1 (5 bases). The CDR3 spans 14 residues. The V gene lost 0 bases and the J gene lost 8 bases, with 13 bases spanning the gap. Germline-derived CDR1 and CDR2 are SEHNR and FQNEAQ (reference sequence). The variable domain in full, completed from reference TRBV7-9 and TRBJ1-1, reads DTGVSQNPRHKITKRGQNVTFRCDPISEHNRLYWYRQTLGQGPEFLTYFQNEAQLEKSRLLSDRFSAERPKGSFSTLEIQRTEQGDSAMYLCASSLANRSQEAFFGQGTRLTVV.

The chain links TRBV13 to TRBJ1-1, with D perhaps TRBD1 (5 bases). The germline V gene has CDR1 PRHDT and CDR2 FYEKMQ (reference sequence). The CDR3 extends over 16 amino acids. V was pared by 7 bases and J by 1 base, with 19 bases between. This chain's CDR3 is CASKIAGRTGNTEAFF. The DNA of the CDR3 is TGTGCCAGCAAAATAGCCGGGCGTACAGGGAACACTGAAGCTTTCTTT.

This rearrangement joins TRBV12-5 to TRBJ2-7, with D uncertain. The CDR3 has 12 amino acids. V lost 0 bases and J lost 3, with 3 bases in between. Germline V gene lookup returns CDR1 LGHNT and CDR2 FRNRAP. The CDR3 sequence: CASGLVHYEQYF. The CDR3 DNA is TGTGCTAGTGGTTTGGTACACTACGAGCAGTACTTC.

This sequence joins TRBV21-1 and TRBJ1-5; the table gives TRBD1 as D, unverified against the DNA. TRBV21-1 is reported as a pseudogene. The CDR3 sequence is 15 residues long. The CDR3 region has the DNA TGTGCCAGCAGCAAAGGGGACAGGTTAAATCAGCCCCAGCATTTT. Translating gives CASSKGDRLNQPQHF.

This chain links TRBV6-5 with TRBJ1-1, with 12 nucleotides matching TRBD1. Per germline, CDR1 MNHEY and CDR2 SVGAGI. There are 16 residues in the CDR3. The J segment lost 0 bases and the V segment lost 2 bases, leaving 1 base of the junction unmatched. The CDR3 reads CASSYGTGGMNTEAFF. CDR3 coding DNA: TGTGCCAGCAGTTACGGGACAGGGGGCATGAACACTGAAGCTTTCTTT.

The chain employs TRBV6-5 and TRBJ1-1; 9 nucleotides line up with TRBD1. Per the germline V gene, CDR1 is MNHEY and CDR2 is SVGAGI. There are 13 residues in the CDR3. The V gene end was trimmed by 8 bases and the J gene end by 5 bases; junction bases not matched to a gene: 6. This CDR3 is CASRTGTGTEAFF. The CDR3 DNA sequence: TGTGCCAGCCGAACCGGGACAGGGACTGAAGCTTTCTTT.

The CDR3 sequence: CASSYRGHPRDTQYF. In DNA, the CDR3 is TGTGCCAGCAGTTACCGGGGACACCCCCGGGATACGCAGTATTTT. The chain has TRBV7-6 and TRBJ2-3; tentative D call: TRBD1 (6 bases). Trimming removed 6 bases at V and 6 bases at J, with 19 bases between. The CDR3 consists of 15 residues. Germline V gene sequence: CDR1 SGHVS, CDR2 FNYEAQ.

This clone was counted between two and nine times. CDR3 sequence (DNA): TGTGCCAGCAGCTTAATCGGGCGGTCAGGGGGGTATTCACCCCTCCACTTT. Translation gives CASSLIGRSGGYSPLHF. The genes are TRBV7-9 and TRBJ1-6; 7 bases fit TRBD1. This CDR3 spans 17 amino acids. Germline CDR1 and CDR2: SEHNR and FQNEAQ (reference sequence). V was pared by 2 bases and J by 8 bases, with 12 bases of the junction left unmatched.

The chain couples TRBV6-5 to TRBJ2-6; 8 bases agree with TRBD1. V gave up 8 bases and J gave up 4 bases; unmatched junction bases: 7. The CDR3 consists of 15 residues. CDR1 MNHEY and CDR2 SVGAGI come from the germline V gene. The CDR3 nucleotides read TGTGCCAGCGCCCAGGGGGCATCCGGGGCCAACGTCCTGACTTTC. This sequence encodes CASAQGASGANVLTF.

V is TRBV27 and J is TRBJ2-7, with D possibly being TRBD1 (5 bases). Trimming left V 5 bases short and J 2 bases short, with 19 bases between. CDR3 size: 16 residues. The germline CDR1 and CDR2 sequences are MNHEY and SMNVEV (reference sequence). CDR3 sequence reads: CASSDRTNTRAYEQYF. CDR3 in DNA: TGTGCCAGCAGTGACCGGACAAACACAAGGGCCTACGAGCAGTACTTC.

The J gene is TRBJ2-3, the V gene TRBV10-3, with TRBD1 matching over 8 bases. Looked up from germline, CDR1 is ENHRY and CDR2 is SYGVKD. The CDR3 length is 15 residues. The V and J ends lost 5 bases and 6 bases, in that order; junction bases with no gene match: 10. DNA for the CDR3: TGTGCCATCAGTCTACCCGGACAGGGACAGGATACGCAGTATTTT. Protein: CAISLPGQGQDTQYF.

This clone was seen a handful of times. The chain uses TRBV9 and TRBJ2-2; a weak D match, TRBD1 (6 bases). CDR1 is SGDLS and CDR2 is YYNGEE in the germline V gene. The ends were cut back, 3 bases at V and 2 bases at J, with 14 bases in the middle. The CDR3 contains 16 residues. The CDR3 DNA is TGTGCCAGCAGCGCAGAACAGGGACCCAACACCGGGGAGCTGTTTTTT. Amino acid sequence: CASSAEQGPNTGELFF.

The chain couples TRBV21-1 to TRBJ1-3. TRBV21-1 is assigned pseudogene status. The CDR3 runs 14 residues. CDR3 amino acids: CASRKPVGEPKIYF. DNA of the CDR3: TGTGCCAGCAGAAAACCGGTCGGGGAGCCTAAGATATATTTT.

This chain joins TRBV3-1 (or the pseudogene TRBV3-2) and TRBJ2-7; tentative D call: TRBD2 (6 bases). Germline V gene data show CDR1 as LGHDT and CDR2 as YNNKEL (reference sequence). CDR3 length: 12 residues. V lost 0 bases and J lost 6, with 6 bases in between. The CDR3, as DNA: TGTGCCAGCAGCCAAGACGGGGGCGAGCAGTACTTC. It yields the protein CASSQDGGEQYF.

The chain recombines TRBV28 with TRBJ1-2; 7 bases are shared with TRBD1. CDR3 length equals 13 residues. V was clipped by 7 bases and J by 2 bases; unmatched bases: 4. From germline, CDR1 is MDHEN and CDR2 SYDVKM. The CDR3 here is CASIPGQNYGYTF. The CDR3 coding sequence is TGTGCCAGCATTCCGGGACAGAACTATGGCTACACCTTC.

J is TRBJ2-1 and V is TRBV27; 10 positions match TRBD2. Losses at the gene ends were 7 bases for V and 7 bases for J; bases not matched to a gene: 10. Germline CDR1 MNHEY, CDR2 SMNVEV (reference sequence). The CDR3 has 15 amino acids. This CDR3 reads CASIPGTSVGNEQFF. In DNA form, the CDR3 reads TGTGCCAGCATCCCCGGGACTAGCGTGGGGAATGAGCAGTTCTTC.

This chain uses TRBV2 with TRBJ2-7; 7 nucleotides agree with TRBD1. This CDR3 region has 13 residues. V gave up 2 bases and J gave up 7 bases; unmatched junction bases: 5. Germline V lookup: CDR1 SNHLY, CDR2 FYNNEI. Here the CDR3 reads CASSEQGVGEQYF. DNA for the CDR3: TGTGCCAGCAGTGAACAGGGGGTGGGGGAGCAGTACTTC. The complete variable domain, with remaining parts taken from reference TRBV2 and TRBJ2-7, reads EPEVTQTPSHQVTQMGQEVILRCVPISNHLYFYWYRQILGQKVEFLVSFYNNEISEKSEIFDDQFSVERPDGSNFTLKIRSTKLEDSAMYFCASSEQGVGEQYFGPGTRLTVT.

V and J are TRBV11-2 and TRBJ2-7; D is ambiguous. The CDR3 has 15 amino acids. Looked up from germline, CDR1 is SGHAT and CDR2 is FQNNGV. V dropped 5 bases and J dropped 7 bases, with 21 bases sitting between them. The CDR3, as DNA: TGTGCCAGCAGCCCCCCGGCTAGACGGCCCATGGAGCAGTACTTC. It encodes CASSPPARRPMEQYF.

The chain carries TRBV7-9 and TRBJ1-1; the D gene is possibly TRBD1 (5 bases). Trimming removed 5 bases from V and 7 bases from J, with 14 bases in between. The CDR3 covers 13 residues. Germline V gene lookup returns CDR1 SEHNR and CDR2 FQNEAQ (reference sequence). Here the CDR3 reads CASSRPDSFEAFF. DNA for the CDR3: TGTGCCAGCAGCCGCCCCGACAGTTTTGAAGCTTTCTTT. The full variable domain, its missing parts supplied by reference TRBV7-9 and TRBJ1-1, is DTGVSQNPRHKITKRGQNVTFRCDPISEHNRLYWYRQTLGQGPEFLTYFQNEAQLEKSRLLSDRFSAERPKGSFSTLEIQRTEQGDSAMYLCASSRPDSFEAFFGQGTRLTVV.

This clone was recorded only once. The CDR3 spells CATSDPVTGSGANVLTF. The CDR3 coding sequence is TGTGCCACCAGTGACCCGGTAACAGGGTCTGGGGCCAACGTCCTGACTTTC. The chain is built from TRBV24-1 and TRBJ2-6, with D possibly being TRBD1 (6 bases). Germline V CDR1 and CDR2: KGHDR, SFDVKD. Deletions cut 4 bases from V and 1 base from J, with 13 bases between. This CDR3 spans 17 amino acids.

The chain employs TRBV28 and TRBJ1-1, with D unresolved. Trimming took 5 bases from V and 1 from J, leaving 14 bases between them. CDR3 length equals 15 residues. Germline lookup yields CDR1 MDHEN and CDR2 SYDVKM. In DNA form, the CDR3 reads TGTGCCAGCAGTATCTTTATGTGGGCGAACACTGAAGCTTTCTTT. Translating gives CASSIFMWANTEAFF.

J is TRBJ2-1 and V is TRBV9; 11 bases align to TRBD2. The germline CDR1 and CDR2 sequences are SGDLS and YYNGEE. CDR3 size: 16 residues. Trimming removed 0 bases from V and 8 bases from J; junction bases left unmatched: 7. CDR3 DNA: TGTGCCAGCAGCGTAGGAGGTAGCGGGAGGGCGGATGAGCAGTTCTTC. It codes for CASSVGGSGRADEQFF. The whole variable domain, remainder taken from reference TRBV9 and TRBJ2-1, is DSGVTQTPKHLITATGQRVTLRCSPRSGDLSVYWYQQSLDQGLQFLIQYYNGEERAKGNILERFSAQQFPDLHSELNLSSLELGDSALYFCASSVGGSGRADEQFFGPGTRLTVL.

J is TRBJ1-2 and V is TRBV5-6; 9 positions agree with TRBD1. Trimming removed 4 bases from V and 4 bases from J; junction bases left unmatched: 11. CDR1 and CDR2 (germline): SGHDT, YYEEEE. CDR3 length: 16 amino acids. The CDR3 bases are TGTGCCAGCAGCGGCGGGACAGGGTTGTCGATCTATGGCTACACCTTC. This gives the protein CASSGGTGLSIYGYTF.

The chain has TRBV9 and TRBJ1-3, with D possibly matching TRBD1 (5 bases). V lost 4 bases, J lost 0 bases, and 11 bases lay in between. CDR3 length: 15 residues. Per germline, CDR1 SGDLS and CDR2 YYNGEE. CDR3 coding DNA: TGTGCCAGCAGCCCACAGGACCGCTCTGGAAACACCATATATTTT. This translates into CASSPQDRSGNTIYF.

This chain uses TRBV27 with TRBJ2-2; TRBD2 might be the D (6 bases). Germline CDR1 MNHEY, CDR2 SMNVEV (reference sequence). Trimming removed 6 bases at V and 8 bases at J, with 10 bases between. The CDR3 consists of 12 residues. CDR3 region: CASRREVGELFF. The CDR3, as DNA: TGTGCCAGCAGGAGGGAGGTGGGGGAGCTGTTTTTT.

The chain combines TRBV7-9 with TRBJ1-2, with D unclear. Germline assignment: CDR1 SEHNR and CDR2 FQNEAQ (reference sequence). This CDR3 is 15 amino acids long. Trimming cost V 4 bases and J 7 bases, with 19 bases left between them. The CDR3 nucleotides are TGTGCCAGCAGCTACCCGGAGAAGGTGGGTAGTGGCTACACCTTC. This gives the protein CASSYPEKVGSGYTF.